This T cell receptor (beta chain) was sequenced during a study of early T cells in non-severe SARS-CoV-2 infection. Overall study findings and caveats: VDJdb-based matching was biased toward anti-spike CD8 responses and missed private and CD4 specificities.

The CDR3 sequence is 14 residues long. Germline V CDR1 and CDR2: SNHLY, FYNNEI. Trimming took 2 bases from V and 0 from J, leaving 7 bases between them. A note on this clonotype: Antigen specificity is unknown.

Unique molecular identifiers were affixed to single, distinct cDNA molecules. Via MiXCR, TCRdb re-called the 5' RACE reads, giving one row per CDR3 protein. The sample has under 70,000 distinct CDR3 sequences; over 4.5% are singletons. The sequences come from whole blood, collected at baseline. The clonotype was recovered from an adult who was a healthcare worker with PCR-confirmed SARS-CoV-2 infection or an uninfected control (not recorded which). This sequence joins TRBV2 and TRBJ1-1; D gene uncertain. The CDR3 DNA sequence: TGTGCCAGCAGTGAACGGCAGATGAACACTGAAGCTTTCTTT. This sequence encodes CASSERQMNTEAFF.